The present TCR beta chain was sequenced within a study of blood T cells in healthy people across ages. Study outcomes and limitations: The study could not conclusively compare naive and antigen-experienced cells, given its unsorted PBMCs.

This clonotype was seen a handful of times. Its antigen remains unidentified. A minimum of 7 million PBMCs was isolated per sample. The use of a sample-barcoded 5' primer and a J-beta primer mix characterized a second PCR of 7 to 11 cycles. Every single cDNA molecule received a tag from a template-switch adaptor with 12 random nucleotides. TCRdb used MiXCR to reprocess the 5' RACE reads, holding one entry per CDR3 protein. The sample has 1.8 million or so distinct CDR3 sequences; approximately 39% are singletons. The CDR3 loop spans 13 amino acids. V lost 3 bases and J 10 bases, leaving 13 bases between the germline ends.

The receptor was isolated from a human donor in good health. The specimen sequenced was blood. The rearrangement uses TRBV12-3 or TRBV12-4 and TRBJ2-1, with no clear D. The CDR3 loop is CASSLNIEDEQFF. In DNA, the CDR3 is TGTGCCAGCAGTTTGAATATAGAGGACGAGCAGTTCTTC.